This is a list of T cell receptor beta chains from one sample in a study of response to subunit inactivated influenza vaccine. From the RT-PCR reads, TCRdb called clonotypes with MiXCR, one entry per CDR3 protein. The table shows hundreds of thousands of distinct CDR3 sequences, with 15% to 19% occurring only once. Material: PBMCs from blood, obtained less than 13 days after vaccination. The receptor set was obtained from a man aged 45-60 years who received an inactivated influenza vaccine. Each CDR3 is given without its conserved first and last residue. Each record gives: J gene, V gene, CDR3 protein.

>TRBJ2-3|TRBV6-1
ASSPSLGDFGDTQY
>TRBJ1-3|TRBV3-1
ASSQVWEVPGNTIY
>TRBJ2-1|TRBV9
ASSAEGNEQF
>TRBJ1-5|TRBV5-1
ASSGGIDQPQH
>TRBJ2-1|TRBV29-1
SAQVLRGGHYEQF
>TRBJ1-1|TRBV3-1
ASSQGLQGTEAF
>TRBJ1-5|TRBV6-5
ASSYSSASQPQH
>TRBJ2-3|TRBV9
ASTPKGGYPSTDTQY
>TRBJ2-3|TRBV15
ATSSSHRDSATQY
>TRBJ1-1|TRBV4-3
ASSQVGGHGTEAF
>TRBJ2-7|TRBV5-1
ASSLGAGYRYEQY
>TRBJ2-7|TRBV20-1
SARSTGLEYEQY
>TRBJ2-3|TRBV19
ASSNGRRTDTQY
>TRBJ2-7|TRBV11-2
ASSWSGTRTGSVSEQY
>TRBJ1-2|TRBV20-1
SAIGTGGTWGYT
>TRBJ2-1|TRBV28
ASSALEGINEQF
>TRBJ2-5|TRBV24-1
ATSATGGLREETQY
>TRBJ2-7|TRBV15
ATSREGHHSYEQY
>TRBJ2-2|TRBV20-1
SARDLLAGGYTGELF
>TRBJ2-5|TRBV6-2/TRBV6-3
ASRKDGFGTQY
>TRBJ2-5|TRBV20-1
SARGGGFQETQY
>TRBJ2-3|TRBV4-3
ASSQDEIAGGTDTQY
>TRBJ2-2|TRBV4-3
ASSLQRALTGELF
>TRBJ2-6|TRBV4-3
ASSQYRSSGANVLT
>TRBJ2-1|TRBV12-3/TRBV12-4
ASRPGTGANEQF
>TRBJ1-2|TRBV6-1
ASSAGGHYGYT
>TRBJ2-2|TRBV6-5
ASSSSGGAIGELF
>TRBJ1-2|TRBV3-1
ASMGTGRYIGYT
>TRBJ2-3|TRBV20-1
SATKGSFTDTQY
>TRBJ1-6|TRBV11-1
ASSGGDRGPEHYNSPLH
>TRBJ1-2|TRBV4-3
ASSQEIQGLDYGYT
>TRBJ2-1|TRBV20-1
SALTSGNTPDYNEQF
>TRBJ1-1|TRBV20-1
SARPIRQGWDTEAF
>TRBJ2-1|TRBV12-3/TRBV12-4
ASLLDIFRGEQF
>TRBJ2-3|TRBV30
AWREGSTDTQY
>TRBJ2-1|TRBV7-3
ASSVGDRREQF
>TRBJ2-2|TRBV7-9
ASSLAASGRTGELF
>TRBJ2-5|TRBV7-2
ASSLPSGVQETQY
>TRBJ1-5|TRBV29-1
SVAQGVNQPQH
>TRBJ2-1|TRBV5-5
ASSLGLAGFDEQF
>TRBJ2-7|TRBV29-1
SALTGNYEQY
>TRBJ1-2|TRBV20-1
RWGGDYGYT
>TRBJ2-1|TRBV12-3/TRBV12-4
ASSLPSGGVYNEQF
>TRBJ2-1|TRBV10-3
AISEGFGVPGGEQF
>TRBJ2-1|TRBV13
ASSFNRDAYNEQF
>TRBJ1-2|TRBV6-1
ASRTTGSLSGYT
>TRBJ1-2|TRBV6-1
ASSPLIGQGAGYGYT
>TRBJ2-2|TRBV15
ATSLFIGGRRTGELF
>TRBJ2-1|TRBV29-1
SALSGRAVNEQF
>TRBJ1-2|TRBV4-3
ASSQGPLLSSPYGYT
>TRBJ2-2|TRBV7-6
ASSLELENTGELF
>TRBJ1-6|TRBV28
ASSLAGVDNSPLH
>TRBJ2-2|TRBV7-2
ASRTGGGTGELF
>TRBJ2-7|TRBV7-9
ASSRWEDRGIPKQY
>TRBJ2-7|TRBV28
ASTTSGSYEQY
>TRBJ2-1|TRBV7-2
ASSLMGAGEQF
>TRBJ2-1|TRBV6-1
ASSEYRDSARNEQF